The clone carrying this T cell receptor beta chain has more than one count but fewer than ten. Its antigen remains unknown. This sample was included in a study of T cells after yellow fever vaccination. Looking at the study overall: Fractions containing few cells were prepared with SMART-Seq v4 Ultra Low Input.

Study results and limitations: Any FACS-sorted repertoire could hold abundant clonotypes that contaminate it from the bulk population. Faster peaking, at day 5 versus 15, marked a secondary response that was weaker.

It was through 5'RACE template switching that TCR cDNA was made, with a universal primer site and UMIs added. TCRdb re-called the 5' RACE reads with MiXCR, one entry per CDR3 protein. Of some 560,000 distinct CDR3 sequences listed, about a sixth are singletons. Germline V gene lookup returns CDR1 SGHNT and CDR2 YYREEE (reference sequence). With 2 bases clipped from V and 4 bases from J, the junction kept 2 bases outside the gene matches. The CDR3 is 13 amino acids. Sequences were derived from PBMCs, sampled 5 to 6 days after the first yellow fever vaccination. The source is a young man who received the YFV17D yellow fever vaccine. The rearrangement links TRBV5-4 to TRBJ1-2; 7 bases map to TRBD1. Here the CDR3 DNA reads TGTGCCAGCAGCTTCACAGGGGTCTATGGCTACACCTTC. Translating gives CASSFTGVYGYTF.